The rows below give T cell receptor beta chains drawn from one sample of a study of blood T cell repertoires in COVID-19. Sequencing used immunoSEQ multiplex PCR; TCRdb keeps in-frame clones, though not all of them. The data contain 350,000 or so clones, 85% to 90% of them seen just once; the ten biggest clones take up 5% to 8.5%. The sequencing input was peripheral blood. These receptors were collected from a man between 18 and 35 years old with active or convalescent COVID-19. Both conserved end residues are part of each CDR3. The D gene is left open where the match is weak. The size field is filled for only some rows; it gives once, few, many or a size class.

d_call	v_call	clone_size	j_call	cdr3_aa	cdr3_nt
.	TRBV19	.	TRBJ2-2	CASNSNTGELFF	TGTGCCAGCAACTCTAACACCGGGGAGCTGTTTTTT
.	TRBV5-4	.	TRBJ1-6	CASSLAGDNSPLHF	TGTGCCAGCAGCTTGGCAGGGGACAATTCACCCCTCCACTTT
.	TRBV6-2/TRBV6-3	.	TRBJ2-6	CASSYLGPIPNSGANVLTF	TGTGCCAGCAGTTACCTGGGGCCGATTCCTAACTCTGGGGCCAACGTGCTGACTTTC
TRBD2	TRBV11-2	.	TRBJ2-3	CASGPRGGGRSDTQYF	TGTGCCAGCGGACCCCGGGGCGGGGGTCGGTCAGATACGCAGTATTTT
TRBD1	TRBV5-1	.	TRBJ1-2	CASSRTGDHGYTF	TGCGCCAGCAGCCGTACAGGGGATCATGGCTACACCTTC
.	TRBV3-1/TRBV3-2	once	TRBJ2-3	CASSQDGAKLSTDTQYF	TGTGCCAGCAGCCAAGATGGGGCTAAGCTGTCCACAGATACGCAGTATTTT
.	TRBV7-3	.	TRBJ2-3	CASSSRFSTDTQYF	TGTGCCAGCAGCTCCAGATTCTCAACAGATACGCAGTATTTT
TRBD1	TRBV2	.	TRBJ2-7	CASSPDRGSSYEQYF	TGTGCCAGCAGTCCAGACAGGGGGAGCTCCTACGAGCAGTACTTC
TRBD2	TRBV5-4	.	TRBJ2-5	CASSLALAGAGETQYF	TGTGCCAGCAGCTTGGCTCTTGCGGGAGCGGGAGAGACCCAGTACTTC
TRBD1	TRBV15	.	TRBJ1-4	CATSDDRVNEKLFF	TGTGCCACCAGTGACGACAGGGTTAATGAAAAACTGTTTTTT
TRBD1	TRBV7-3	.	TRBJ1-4	CASSPPRWAGGSTNEKLFF	TGTGCCAGCAGCCCCCCCCGATGGGCAGGGGGCTCAACTAATGAAAAACTGTTTTTT
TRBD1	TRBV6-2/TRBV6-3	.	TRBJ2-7	CASSPRGRYEQYF	TGTGCCAGCAGTCCCAGGGGGCGGTACGAGCAGTACTTC
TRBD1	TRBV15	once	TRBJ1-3	CATSRGQGLSGNTIYF	TGTGCCACCAGCAGGGGACAGGGCCTCTCTGGAAACACCATATATTTT
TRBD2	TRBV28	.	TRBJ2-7	CASSFIGVRRTSGKRSYEQYF	TGTGCCAGCAGTTTTATTGGGGTTCGAAGGACTAGCGGGAAACGCTCCTACGAGCAGTACTTC
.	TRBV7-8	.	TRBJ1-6	CASSLAWGGQSSYNSPLHF	TGTGCCAGCAGCTTAGCGTGGGGGGGCCAAAGCTCCTATAATTCACCCCTCCACTTT
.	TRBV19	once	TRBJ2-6	CASTGGGRSGANVLTF	TGTGCCAGTACGGGCGGGGGCCGCTCTGGGGCCAACGTGCTGACTTTC
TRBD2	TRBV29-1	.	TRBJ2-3	CSALGLAGGSDTQYF	TGCAGCGCTCTGGGACTAGCGGGAGGATCAGATACGCAGTATTTT
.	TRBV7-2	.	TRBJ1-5	CASTVIGGPQHF	TGTGCCAGCACCGTTATTGGAGGGCCCCAGCATTTT
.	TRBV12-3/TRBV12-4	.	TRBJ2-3	CASSLSGGTQYF	TGTGCCAGCAGTCTCTCCGGGGGTACGCAGTATTTT
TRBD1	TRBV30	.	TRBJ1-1	CAWSVGTGNTEAFF	TGTGCCTGGAGTGTCGGGACAGGGAACACTGAAGCTTTCTTT
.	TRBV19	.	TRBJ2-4	CASSIEGAQNIQYF	TGTGCCAGTAGTATTGAAGGGGCCCAAAACATTCAGTACTTC
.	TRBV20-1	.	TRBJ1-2	CSASIETDYGYTF	TGCAGTGCTAGTATCGAGACTGACTATGGCTACACCTTC
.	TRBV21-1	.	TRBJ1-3	CASSKALEGGSGNTIYF	TGTGCCAGCAGCAAAGCGCTGGAAGGAGGATCTGGAAACACCATATATTTT
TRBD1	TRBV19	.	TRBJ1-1	CASSRDRGGNTEAFF	TGTGCCAGTAGTAGGGACAGGGGCGGGAACACTGAAGCTTTCTTT
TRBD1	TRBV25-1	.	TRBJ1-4	CASSGNTGGAATNEKLFF	TGTGCCAGCAGTGGAAACACAGGGGGCGCGGCAACTAATGAAAAACTGTTTTTT
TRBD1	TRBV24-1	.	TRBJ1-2	CATNPGQGTYGYTF	TGTGCCACCAACCCGGGACAGGGTACCTATGGCTACACCTTC
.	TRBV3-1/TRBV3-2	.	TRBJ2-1	CASSRDLGGEQFF	TGTGCCAGCAGCCGAGACCTCGGTGGTGAGCAGTTCTTC
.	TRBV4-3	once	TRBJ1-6	CASSQDPEGFIYNSPLHF	TGCGCCAGCAGCCAAGACCCCGAGGGATTTATCTATAATTCACCCCTCCACTTT
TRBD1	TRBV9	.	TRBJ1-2	CASSDRDRDGYTF	TGTGCCAGCAGCGACCGGGACAGGGATGGCTACACCTTC
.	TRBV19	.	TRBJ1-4	CASSAGRGVYEKLFF	TGTGCCAGTAGTGCGGGACGCGGGGTATATGAAAAACTGTTTTTT
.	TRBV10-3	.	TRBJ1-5	CAISERVGFNQPQHF	TGTGCCATCAGTGAGCGGGTCGGGTTTAATCAGCCCCAGCATTTT
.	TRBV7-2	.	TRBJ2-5	CASSSSGLGETQYF	TGTGCCAGCAGCTCCAGCGGGCTAGGAGAGACCCAGTACTTC
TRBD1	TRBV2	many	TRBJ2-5	CASKETGWQETQYF	TGTGCCAGTAAAGAGACAGGGTGGCAAGAGACCCAGTACTTC
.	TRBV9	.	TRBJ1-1	CASSAWNTEAFF	TGTGCCAGCAGCGCTTGGAACACTGAAGCTTTCTTT
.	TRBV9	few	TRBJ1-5	CASSVGVGADQPQHF	TGTGCCAGCAGCGTAGGAGTGGGGGCAGATCAGCCCCAGCATTTT
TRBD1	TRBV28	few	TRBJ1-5	CASSTGQENQPQHF	TGTGCCAGCAGCACGGGACAGGAGAATCAGCCCCAGCATTTT
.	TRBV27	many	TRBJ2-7	CASSPQPQGYEQYF	TGTGCCAGCAGTCCGCAACCACAGGGATACGAGCAGTACTTC
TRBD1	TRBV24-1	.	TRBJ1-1	CATSGPGTGYTEAFF	TGTGCCACCAGTGGACCCGGGACAGGTTACACTGAAGCTTTCTTT
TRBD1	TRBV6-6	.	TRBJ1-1	CASSYEGDRAAEAFF	TGTGCCAGCAGTTATGAGGGGGACAGGGCGGCTGAAGCTTTCTTT
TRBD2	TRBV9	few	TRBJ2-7	CASSVLAGGPHEQYF	TGTGCCAGCAGCGTACTAGCGGGAGGGCCCCACGAGCAGTACTTC
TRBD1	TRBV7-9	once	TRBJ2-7	CASSLDRGAYEQYF	TGTGCCAGCAGCTTGGACAGGGGTGCCTACGAGCAGTACTTC
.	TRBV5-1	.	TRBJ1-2	CASSLLSRLSSQSSSDNYGYTF	TGCGCCAGCAGCTTGTTATCCAGGCTATCTTCCCAGAGCAGTTCTGATAACTATGGCTACACCTTC
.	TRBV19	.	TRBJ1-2	CASSIGSANYGYTF	TGTGCCAGTAGTATAGGGTCAGCTAACTATGGCTACACCTTC
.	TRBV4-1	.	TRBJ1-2	CASSQEAAPANYGYTF	TGCGCCAGCAGCCAAGAAGCGGCACCGGCTAACTATGGCTACACCTTC
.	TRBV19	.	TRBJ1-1	CAAAAAPGTEAFF	TGTGCCGCTGCGGCGGCGCCGGGGACTGAAGCTTTCTTT
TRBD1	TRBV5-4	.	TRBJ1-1	CASSLRDRNTEAFF	TGTGCCAGCAGCTTGAGGGACAGGAACACTGAAGCTTTCTTT